This entry features one T cell receptor beta chain sequence. These data belong to a study of blood T cell repertoires in COVID-19. At the level of the study: The study drew acute and convalescent COVID-19 samples from the United States, Italy and Spain. In each case, the material was cDNA or gDNA derived from T cells, B-cell-depleted T cells, or PBMCs.

V shed 2 bases and J shed 0 bases, with 10 bases lying between them. This CDR3 spans 15 amino acids. Germline V gene lookup returns CDR1 LNHDA and CDR2 SQIVND (reference sequence). Per the study methods: Scientists estimated how many nucleated cells there were by amplifying reference gene primers. Method: immunoSEQ multiplex PCR; TCRdb's copy keeps in-frame clones and lacks some. That table furnishes V, J and clone size, whereas the DNA furnished D and trimming. This sample yields tens of thousands of clones, of which approximately 86% are seen a single time; around 2% belongs to the top ten. The clonotype originates from a woman of 80 years or more with active or convalescent COVID-19. Sequenced input: peripheral blood. This chain uses TRBV19 with TRBJ1-1; a possible D gene is TRBD1 (5 bases). CDR3 amino acids: CASSIMAGLNTEAFF. In nucleotides, the CDR3 is TGTGCCAGTAGTATAATGGCAGGGTTGAACACTGAAGCTTTCTTT.